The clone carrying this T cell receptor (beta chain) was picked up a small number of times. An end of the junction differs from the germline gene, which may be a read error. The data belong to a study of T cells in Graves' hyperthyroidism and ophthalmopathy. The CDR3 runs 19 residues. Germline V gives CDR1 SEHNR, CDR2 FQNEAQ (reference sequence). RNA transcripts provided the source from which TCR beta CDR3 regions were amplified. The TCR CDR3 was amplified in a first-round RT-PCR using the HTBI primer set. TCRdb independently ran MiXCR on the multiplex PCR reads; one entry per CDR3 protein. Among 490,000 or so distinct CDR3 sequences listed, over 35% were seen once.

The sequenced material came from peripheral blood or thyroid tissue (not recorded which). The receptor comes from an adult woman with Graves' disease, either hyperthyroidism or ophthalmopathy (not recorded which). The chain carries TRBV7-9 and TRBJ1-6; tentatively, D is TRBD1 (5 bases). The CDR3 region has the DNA TGCGCCAGCAGCCAAGAAAGAGGAGGTGGGGGCTCCTATAATTCACCCCTCCACTTT. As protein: CASSQERGGGGSYNSPLHF.